This T cell receptor beta chain was retrieved from a study of control samples from healthy donors and cancer patients. Using immunoSEQ multiplex PCR, the repertoire was profiled, and TCRdb retains in-frame clones only, with some absent. The repertoire holds about 75,000 clones, roughly 82% seen once, with over 12% in the top ten. Germline-derived CDR1 and CDR2 are SGHAT and FQNNGV. The V gene lost 3 bases and the J gene lost 7 bases, with 16 bases spanning the gap. The CDR3 contains 15 residues. The receptor's source is a man between 50 and 59 years old in good health. This chain connects TRBV11-2 to TRBJ2-1; D possibly corresponds to TRBD2 (5 bases). The sequencing sample was made of blood. The CDR3 DNA is TGTGCCAGCAGCTTCCCCTGGGCGTCGGGGAATGAGCAGTTCTTC. This sequence encodes CASSFPWASGNEQFF.